This T cell receptor (beta chain) derives from a study of CD8 T cells in ankylosing spondylitis. 5'-RACE, quantitative and with molecular barcodes, yielded the TCR beta libraries. TCRdb re-called the 5' RACE reads through MiXCR, storing one row per CDR3 protein. The profile shows approximately 250,000 distinct CDR3 sequences, over 9.5% of them singletons. Study-wide points: The study identified a TCR beta motif of eight highly homologous variants that appeared characteristic of ankylosing spondylitis blood. Relatively scarce in peripheral blood, disease-linked clones were CD8+. In the blood and synovial fluid of reactive arthritis, some motif variants had been previously reported.

The CDR3 totals 16 residues. Trimming took 1 base from V and 2 from J; bases not matched to a gene: 6. Germline V CDR1 and CDR2: MGHDK, SYGVNS. The table lists this clonotype with many counts. As yet, its antigen is unknown. The sequence was obtained from a male donor with ankylosing spondylitis or in good health (not recorded which). V is TRBV25-1 and J is TRBJ1-2; 8 bases match TRBD1. The sequenced sample consisted of blood, either unsorted or a sorted T cell fraction (not recorded which). CDR3 loop: CASSESRGHGNYGYTF. The CDR3 nucleotides are TGTGCCAGCAGTGAATCCAGGGGGCACGGAAACTATGGCTACACCTTC.